The 26 T cell receptor beta chains in this list originate from one sample, sequenced in a study of OX40 agonist ivuxolimab in advanced cancers. Libraries were prepared by immunoSEQ multiplex PCR; TCRdb keeps only in-frame clonotypes and omits some of them. The sample has 45,000 to 55,000 clones, 94% seen once. This material consisted of CD4+ or CD8+ T cells sorted from blood, taken in a trial of the OX40 agonist ivuxolimab. The receptors here all came from an adult with an advanced solid tumor such as melanoma, head and neck, liver or kidney cancer.

The genes are TRBV4-3 and TRBJ2-1; D is ambiguous. The CDR3 consists of 13 residues. V gave up 0 bases and J gave up 9 bases, with 9 bases separating them. The germline CDR1 and CDR2 sequences are LGHNA and YSLEER. Here the CDR3 DNA reads TGCGCCAGCAGCCAAGATTACCTAGGTGAGCAGTTCTTC. Residues: CASSQDYLGEQFF.

The chain links TRBV7-6 to TRBJ2-1, with D possibly TRBD2 on 6 matching bases. The CDR3 runs to 15 residues. V was cut by 3 bases and J by 2 bases, with 11 bases left in between. The germline V gene encodes CDR1 SGHVS and CDR2 FNYEAQ. CDR3 sequence reads: CASSFGSGAYNEQFF. The CDR3 region has the DNA TGTGCCAGCAGCTTCGGTAGCGGAGCCTACAATGAGCAGTTCTTC.

This sequence joins TRBV9 and TRBJ1-5; D gene uncertain. CDR1 is SGDLS, CDR2 YYNGEE, per germline. Trimming pared 4 bases from V and 4 bases from J, leaving 12 bases between. The CDR3 sequence is 14 residues long. CDR3 sequence: CASSPNPSNQPQHF. The CDR3 DNA sequence: TGTGCCAGCAGCCCGAACCCTAGTAATCAGCCCCAGCATTTT.

This clone was observed a single time. The chain links TRBV7-9 to TRBJ1-1; D gene uncertain. Germline CDR1 SEHNR, CDR2 FQNEAQ (reference sequence). This CDR3 contains 13 residues. V was cut by 7 bases and J by 0 bases, with 9 bases left in between. For the CDR3, the DNA is TGTGCCAGCACCAAGACCATGAACACTGAAGCTTTCTTT. This gives the protein CASTKTMNTEAFF.

This clone was recorded only once. The rearrangement links TRBV27 to TRBJ2-1; D is unclear. With 2 bases removed from V and 0 bases from J, the gap between germline ends came to 8 bases. The CDR3 loop spans 15 amino acids. The germline V gene has CDR1 MNHEY and CDR2 SMNVEV (reference sequence). This chain's CDR3 is CASSLEPHSYNEQFF. CDR3 DNA sequence: TGTGCCAGCAGTTTAGAACCACACTCCTACAATGAGCAGTTCTTC.

The V call is TRBV4-2, the J call TRBJ2-3; 8 nucleotides agree with TRBD2. The CDR3 has 17 residues. The V segment lost 1 base and the J segment 2 bases; nucleotides outside the gene matches: 8. Germline CDR1 and CDR2: LGHNA and YNFKEQ. The CDR3 here is CASSQAGLASTTDTQYF. CDR3 DNA: TGTGCCAGCAGCCAAGCTGGACTAGCTTCGACCACAGATACGCAGTATTTT.

The J gene is TRBJ2-3, the V gene TRBV12-5; D possibly corresponds to TRBD2 (7 bases). CDR1 and CDR2 from the germline V gene are LGHNT and FRNRAP. The CDR3 is made up of 15 amino acids. V lost 2 bases to trimming and J lost 5 bases, with 14 bases between them. The CDR3 here is CASGLPRGAKDTQYF. The CDR3, as DNA: TGTGCTAGTGGTTTGCCTCGGGGGGCTAAAGATACGCAGTATTTT.

This chain connects TRBV9 to TRBJ1-1, with TRBD1 matching over 9 bases. Germline V gene data show CDR1 as SGDLS and CDR2 as YYNGEE. This CDR3 has 13 residues. Trimming cost V 4 bases and J 11 bases; bases outside gene matches: 9. The chain's CDR3 is CASSLRTGAVAFF. CDR3 DNA: TGTGCCAGCAGCCTTCGGACAGGGGCTGTGGCTTTCTTT.

J is TRBJ1-5 and V is TRBV27; D possibly corresponds to TRBD1 (5 bases). V lost 4 bases and J 2 bases, leaving 9 bases between the germline ends. The CDR3 sequence is 14 residues long. CDR1 and CDR2 from the germline V gene are MNHEY and SMNVEV (reference sequence). Written as DNA, the CDR3 is TGTGCCAGCAGTTCCATGGGGGGCAATCAGCCCCAGCATTTT. It codes for CASSSMGGNQPQHF.

The rearrangement links TRBV6-5 to TRBJ1-5; TRBD1 aligns across 11 bases. The V and J ends lost 9 bases and 3 bases, in that order; junction bases with no gene match: 4. Per germline, CDR1 MNHEY and CDR2 SVGAGI. The CDR3 spans 14 residues. The CDR3 protein is CASWTGGDNQPQHF. CDR3 nucleotides: TGTGCCAGTTGGACAGGGGGCGACAATCAGCCCCAGCATTTT.

This chain uses TRBV19 with TRBJ2-7; 7 positions agree with TRBD1. J was trimmed by 2 bases and V by 3 bases; bases with no gene match: 7. Germline V lookup: CDR1 LNHDA, CDR2 SQIVND (reference sequence). This CDR3 has 15 amino acids. CDR3 amino acids: CASSIRDSGTYEQYF. The CDR3 region has the DNA TGTGCCAGTAGTATTAGGGACAGCGGAACCTACGAGCAGTACTTC.

This chain connects TRBV27 to TRBJ2-7; 11 bases line up with TRBD2. Germline values: CDR1 MNHEY, CDR2 SMNVEV (reference sequence). With 6 bases clipped from V and 2 bases from J, the junction kept 6 bases outside the gene matches. This CDR3 has 15 amino acids. CDR3 sequence (DNA): TGTGCCAGCAGACGGGCGACTAGCGGGACCTACGAGCAGTACTTC. It yields the protein CASRRATSGTYEQYF.

The chain combines TRBV5-1 with TRBJ2-4; D may match TRBD1 or TRBD2 (5 bases each). The CDR3 covers 13 residues. V lost 0 bases and J 7 bases, leaving 8 bases between the germline ends. Germline CDR1 reads SGHRS; CDR2 reads YFSETQ. The CDR3 loop is CASSLGDDNIQYF. The DNA for the CDR3 is TGCGCCAGCAGCTTGGGGGACGACAACATTCAGTACTTC.

The V gene is TRBV2, the J gene TRBJ1-2, with D possibly TRBD1 on 5 matching bases. The CDR3 length is 14 residues. Germline assignment: CDR1 SNHLY and CDR2 FYNNEI. The V end was cut by 0 bases, the J end by 7 bases, with 12 bases between. The CDR3 region is CASSEAPGTGGYTF. The CDR3 DNA sequence: TGTGCCAGCAGTGAAGCGCCAGGGACGGGTGGCTACACCTTC.

As concerns this clone: The junction departs from germline at one end; a sequencing error may be responsible. CDR3 sequence: CASSNDGGPQETQYF. Written as DNA, the CDR3 is TGTGCTAGCAGCAACGACGGGGGGCCTCAAGAGACCCAGTACTTC. V gene TRBV7-7 combines with J gene TRBJ2-5, with a possible D match to TRBD2 (7 bases). Germline V CDR1 and CDR2: SSHAT, FNYEAQ (reference sequence). The CDR3 spans 15 residues.

The J gene is TRBJ2-1, the V gene TRBV30; maybe TRBD1 (6 bases). Trimming stripped 1 base from V and 5 bases from J, with 12 bases between. The germline V gene has CDR1 GTSNPN and CDR2 SVGIG (reference sequence). There are 14 residues in the CDR3. This CDR3 is CAWSAGQRDNEQFF. The CDR3 DNA sequence: TGTGCCTGGAGTGCCGGACAGCGTGACAATGAGCAGTTCTTC.

The J gene is TRBJ2-5, the V gene TRBV7-3; TRBD1 might be the D (6 bases). Germline CDR1 is SGHTA and CDR2 is FQGTGA. The CDR3 contains 14 residues. V lost 4 bases, J lost 5 bases, and 14 bases lay in between. This chain's CDR3 is CASSYGGGQETQYF. DNA of the CDR3: TGTGCCAGCAGCTATGGGGGCGGGCAGGAGACCCAGTACTTC.

The V gene is TRBV11-3, the J gene TRBJ2-2, with 13 bases that match TRBD2. The CDR3 runs 19 residues. With V trimmed by 5 bases and J by 5 bases, 14 bases remained unmatched. CDR1 and CDR2 from the germline V gene are SGHNT and YENEEA. The CDR3 DNA reads TGTGCCAGCAGCCCCCGTCCCGGGACTAGCGGGAAAGGAACCGGGGAGCTGTTTTTT. Translation gives CASSPRPGTSGKGTGELFF.

This sequence joins TRBV1 and TRBJ2-1; the table names TRBD2, a call not compared with the DNA. TRBV1 is a pseudogene. This CDR3 region has 16 residues. CDR3 DNA sequence: TGCACCAGCAGCCAAGATGGGCGGGAGGAGAACAATGAGCAGTTCTTC. Residues: CTSSQDGREENNEQFF.

The chain carries TRBV25-1 and TRBJ2-7; TRBD1 or TRBD2 may be the D gene (5 bases each). With 5 bases removed from V and 2 bases from J, the gap between germline ends came to 13 bases. Germline loops: CDR1 MGHDK, CDR2 SYGVNS. The CDR3 is made up of 14 amino acids. The CDR3 loop reads CASSMRGSAYEQYF. The CDR3 region has the DNA TGTGCCAGCAGTATGAGGGGCAGCGCCTACGAGCAGTACTTC.

This chain links TRBV11-3 with TRBJ2-3; possible D gene TRBD1, 6 bases. This CDR3 has 15 amino acids. CDR1 is SGHNT, CDR2 YENEEA, per germline. V was cut by 4 bases and J by 3 bases, with 14 bases left in between. CDR3 coding DNA: TGTGCCAGCAGCTCCCGGGACAAGGAGACAGATACGCAGTATTTT. Its protein product is CASSSRDKETDTQYF.

The CDR3 sequence is CASSFRGQSEAFF. The CDR3 bases are TGCGCCAGCAGCTTCAGGGGGCAGAGTGAAGCTTTCTTT. V and J are TRBV5-1 and TRBJ1-1; 8 bases are shared with TRBD1. The ends lost 2 bases at V and 7 bases at J; junction bases unmatched: 4. The CDR3 contains 13 residues. Germline V gives CDR1 SGHRS, CDR2 YFSETQ.

The chain is built from TRBV9 and TRBJ2-2; D unclear. This CDR3 is built from 12 residues. The germline V and J ends were trimmed by 1 base and 11 bases, with 9 bases remaining between them. The germline gives CDR1 SGDLS, CDR2 YYNGEE. The CDR3 DNA is TGTGCCAGCAGCGTAAGTGGCTCCGAGCTGTTTTTT. It codes for CASSVSGSELFF. The full variable domain, in which reference TRBV9 and TRBJ2-2 provide the parts outside the CDR3, is DSGVTQTPKHLITATGQRVTLRCSPRSGDLSVYWYQQSLDQGLQFLIQYYNGEERAKGNILERFSAQQFPDLHSELNLSSLELGDSALYFCASSVSGSELFFGEGSRLTVL.

Concerning this clone itself: Other DNA sequences in the sample encode the same CDR3. The V gene is TRBV7-9, the J gene TRBJ2-7; unclear D gene. V was clipped by 4 bases and J by 2 bases, with 3 bases between them. The CDR3 runs 11 residues. Looked up from germline, CDR1 is SEHNR and CDR2 is FQNEAQ (reference sequence). In DNA, the CDR3 is TGTGCCAGCAGCTCTACCTACGAGCAGTACTTC. The encoded protein is CASSSTYEQYF.

Only one count was recorded for this clone. The CDR3 spells CASSVGGLNTGELFF. The CDR3 region has the DNA TGTGCCAGCAGCGTTGGGGGGTTGAACACCGGGGAGCTGTTTTTT. This chain joins TRBV9 and TRBJ2-2; D may be TRBD2 (6 bases). From germline, CDR1 is SGDLS and CDR2 YYNGEE. The V end was cut by 2 bases, the J end by 1 base, with 9 bases between. The CDR3 consists of 15 residues.

The rearrangement uses TRBV19 and TRBJ2-7; 9 nucleotides line up with TRBD1. The length of the CDR3 is 14 residues. Germline V gene sequence: CDR1 LNHDA, CDR2 SQIVND (reference sequence). The ends lost 5 bases at V and 3 bases at J; junction bases unmatched: 5. The CDR3 DNA reads TGTGCCAGTAGTTGGGACAGGGCATGCTACGAGCAGTACTTC. Translation gives CASSWDRACYEQYF.